These 10 T cell receptor beta chains came from one sample sequenced in a study of blood T cell repertoires in COVID-19. Sequencing used immunoSEQ multiplex PCR; TCRdb keeps in-frame clones, though not all of them. The sample includes under 300,000 clones, about 80% of them seen just once. Sequenced: PBMCs or T cells enriched from blood (not recorded which). These receptors all stem from a man aged 40-49 years who had recovered from COVID-19.

The chain joins TRBV10-3 to TRBJ2-5; 9 bases are a match to TRBD2. The CDR3 runs 17 residues. Germline V CDR1 and CDR2: ENHRY, SYGVKD. The V and J ends lost 3 bases and 5 bases, in that order; junction bases with no gene match: 13. The CDR3 DNA sequence: TGTGCCATCAGTGAAGGTAGCGGGGGCCCGCGGGCGGAGACCCAGTACTTC. It is translated as CAISEGSGGPRAETQYF.

The chain carries TRBV30 and TRBJ1-6; 9 nucleotides line up with TRBD1. V gave up 1 base and J gave up 6 bases; unmatched junction bases: 4. Germline V gene sequence: CDR1 GTSNPN, CDR2 SVGIG (reference sequence). The CDR3 totals 15 residues. As DNA, the CDR3 is TGTGCCTGGAGTGCCACAGGGGGCTCTAATTCACCCCTCCACTTT. Translation gives CAWSATGGSNSPLHF. The full variable domain, rest sourced from reference TRBV30 and TRBJ1-6, is SQTIHQWPATLVQPVGSPLSLECTVEGTSNPNLYWYRQAAGRGLQLLFYSVGIGQISSEVPQNLSASRPQDRQFILSSKKLLLSDSGFYLCAWSATGGSNSPLHFGNGTRLTVT.

This clone has only a few counts. The J gene is TRBJ1-5, the V gene TRBV28; 9 positions match TRBD1. The germline gives CDR1 MDHEN, CDR2 SYDVKM. The CDR3 runs to 16 residues. With V trimmed by 1 base and J by 3 bases, 4 bases remained unmatched. CDR3 amino acids: CASSLSDRGDNQPQHF. The CDR3 DNA reads as TGTGCCAGCAGTTTATCCGACAGGGGGGACAATCAGCCCCAGCATTTT.

This sequence joins TRBV2 and TRBJ1-1; D may be TRBD1 (5 bases). Trimming cost V 6 bases and J 0 bases, with 8 bases left between them. The CDR3 is 13 amino acids. Germline CDR1 and CDR2: SNHLY and FYNNEI. The CDR3: CASRAGLNTEAFF. The DNA for the CDR3 is TGTGCCAGCAGGGCAGGGTTGAACACTGAAGCTTTCTTT.

The J gene is TRBJ1-1, the V gene TRBV7-9, with D tentatively TRBD1 (6 bases). The CDR3 contains 16 residues. V was shortened by 3 bases and J by 1 base, with 15 bases between the two germline ends. Per germline, CDR1 SEHNR and CDR2 FQNEAQ (reference sequence). In DNA, the CDR3 is TGTGCCAGCAGCTTCCCGCACGGACAGCCGAACACTGAAGCTTTCTTT. This encodes CASSFPHGQPNTEAFF.

The chain links TRBV4-2 to TRBJ2-3; 13 nucleotides line up with TRBD2. CDR1 and CDR2 (germline): LGHNA, YNFKEQ. The J segment lost 4 bases and the V segment lost 4 bases, leaving 5 bases of the junction unmatched. The CDR3 is 16 residues long. The CDR3, as DNA: TGTGCCAGCAGCCCCCAACTAGCGGGGGGGCCAGATACGCAGTATTTT. It encodes CASSPQLAGGPDTQYF.

This clone was counted once. V gene TRBV4-3 combines with J gene TRBJ1-1; 7 positions agree with TRBD1. There are 15 residues in the CDR3. With V trimmed by 5 bases and J by 3 bases, 9 bases remained unmatched. CDR1 and CDR2 (germline): LGHNA, YSLEER. The CDR3 DNA is TGCGCCAGCAGCGTCCTCGGGACAGCCCACACTGAAGCTTTCTTT. It codes for CASSVLGTAHTEAFF.

The V call is TRBV29-1, the J call TRBJ2-1; D is undetermined. Looked up from germline, CDR1 is SQVTM and CDR2 is ANQGSEA. Trimming took off 7 bases at V and 0 bases at J, with 13 bases between the two ends. The CDR3 is 14 residues long. The CDR3 reads CSARSGFSYNEQFF. The CDR3, as DNA: TGCAGCGCCCGCTCTGGCTTCTCCTACAATGAGCAGTTCTTC.

V is TRBV25-1 and J is TRBJ2-2; D is unresolved. CDR3 size: 13 residues. Deletions cut 3 bases from V and 6 bases from J, with 8 bases between. Germline-derived CDR1 and CDR2 are MGHDK and SYGVNS. The CDR3 DNA is TGTGCCAGCAGTGAGGGTGGGCCCGGGGAGCTGTTTTTT. It yields the protein CASSEGGPGELFF.

This clone was observed a single time. The CDR3 DNA follows: TGTGCCAGTACTCAGGGGATTACCTACTATGGCTACACCTTC. Translation gives CASTQGITYYGYTF. The chain carries TRBV19 and TRBJ1-2; weak D call: TRBD1 (6 bases). The germline gives CDR1 LNHDA, CDR2 SQIVND (reference sequence). Trimming stripped 7 bases from V and 3 bases from J, with 15 bases between. The CDR3 runs 14 residues. Full variable domain (remainder filled in from reference TRBV19 and TRBJ1-2): DGGITQSPKYLFRKEGQNVTLSCEQNLNHDAMYWYRQDPGQGLRLIYYSQIVNDFQKGDIAEGYSVSREKKESFPLTVTSAQKNPTAFYLCASTQGITYYGYTFGSGTRLTVV.